What follows describes a single T cell receptor (beta chain). Time point noted: peripheral blood 6 weeks after treatment start. Trimming cost V 7 bases and J 3 bases; bases outside gene matches: 15. Germline loops: CDR1 SEHNR, CDR2 FQNEAQ (reference sequence). This CDR3 spans 19 amino acids. The data derive from a study of PD-L1 blockade in urothelial cancer. Profiled with immunoSEQ multiplex PCR; TCRdb holds only in-frame clones, not every one. The top ten hold under 2% of the sample, which has about 27,000 clones, around 82% seen once. This sequence joins TRBV7-9 and TRBJ2-6; 10 bases align to TRBD1. This clonotype was obtained from a man aged 65 to 79 with urothelial cancer. Sequenced here: PBMCs, sampled around atezolizumab (anti-PD-L1) treatment. DNA of the CDR3: TGTGCCAGCACCAGAGTTGGGGGACAGGGGTTAGATGGGGCCAACGTCCTGACTTTC. This sequence encodes CASTRVGGQGLDGANVLTF.